This TCR beta chain was found in a study of OX40 agonist ivuxolimab in advanced cancers. Turning to the study itself: Ivuxolimab, an agonistic anti-OX40 (CD134) antibody, was given to patients. Ivuxolimab, which patients received intravenously every 2 weeks, was dosed at 0.01 to 10 mg/kg.

Clones were sequenced by immunoSEQ multiplex PCR, and TCRdb holds only the in-frame ones, with some missing. The sample lists over 55,000 clones, less than 95% occurring once. The ends were cut back, 2 bases at V and 3 bases at J, with 13 bases in the middle. The CDR3 is made up of 15 amino acids. Germline loops: CDR1 MNHEY, CDR2 SVGAGI. Excluded were patients having autoimmune disease history or systemic immunosuppression. Sequences were derived from CD4+ or CD8+ T cells sorted from blood, sampled in a trial of the OX40 agonist ivuxolimab. This receptor was identified in an adult with an advanced solid tumor such as melanoma, head and neck, liver or kidney cancer. V usage is TRBV6-5 and J usage is TRBJ2-5; no firm D call. The CDR3 DNA reads as TGTGCCAGCAGTTACGAAGGGCTTCGGAAAGAGACCCAGTACTTC. Translated, it gives CASSYEGLRKETQYF.